This T cell receptor (beta chain) is from a study of early T cells in non-severe SARS-CoV-2 infection listed by TCRdb under 2021. For context, the study as a whole: Because TCR sequencing relied on bulk RNA taken from unsorted whole blood, pairing of alpha and beta chains was not possible.

What the study reported, not specific to this receptor: Matching against VDJdb was skewed toward anti-spike CD8 responses, likely underestimated virus-specific expansions, and missed private and CD4 specificities.

A case-control design nested within a healthcare worker cohort in London, UK, was used, with weekly nasopharyngeal swab PCR tests and blood sampling performed. Between 23 and 31 March 2020, the week of the UK lockdown, healthcare workers were enrolled and then followed up weekly for as long as 16 weeks. Preparation of the library involved 5' RACE. The listed sequencing device is NextSeq 500. To correct for sequencing error and PCR bias, the TCR library protocol tagged individual cDNA molecules with unique molecular identifiers. Both TCR alpha and beta chains were sequenced, and tight co-correlation was observed between alpha and beta sequence abundances in each sample. The authors processed their data as follows. Decombinator V4 was used to annotate TCR sequences for V gene, J gene and CDR3. TCRs were defined as expanded if a significant change between any two time points was detected under a Poisson model with p below 0.0001. TCR abundances were normalised to the total number of TCRs sequenced per sample and were expressed as counts per million. TRAV1-2 paired with TRAJ12, TRAJ20 or TRAJ33 defined MAIT TCRs, while TRAV10 paired with TRAJ18 defined iNKT TCRs. VDJdb, accessed 1 November 2021, was searched for CMV, EBV and SARS-CoV-2 annotated TCRs, with TCRs annotated for multiple antigens excluded. TCRdb redid the processing of the public reads, applying fastp at Q25 and MiXCR, and retained in-frame beta chains. Every CDR3 protein is listed once, alongside the most common genes and DNA of its rows. None of the V and J calls come from the authors' own analysis; TCRdb made them. Recorded for this sample are 90,000 to 130,000 distinct CDR3 sequences; about 12% of them occurred a single time. Clones ranked in the top ten supply about 4% of the sample.

This clonotype turned up a few times. What antigen it recognizes has not been identified. No much larger clonotype is one base removed from it; base qualities were not supplied. Spanning cysteine to phenylalanine, the CDR3 consists of 16 amino acids. CDR3 DNA only is kept here, 48 bases in frame from base 1. CDR1 SGHTA and CDR2 FQGNSA are derived from the germline V gene. Trimming removed 1 base from V and 3 bases from J; the gene matches leave 6 bases unexplained. This specimen was whole blood, taken at baseline. This TCR came from an adult who was a healthcare worker with PCR-confirmed SARS-CoV-2 infection or an uninfected control (not recorded which). The chain couples TRBV7-2 to TRBJ1-5; TRBD1 matches 7 bases in the middle. The DNA sequence is given as TGTGCCAGCAGCTTAGTCGAGGGACAGCTCAATCAGCCCCAGCATTTT. Its amino acids are CASSLVEGQLNQPQHF.